These 15 T cell receptor beta chains were all obtained from the same sample, sequenced in a study of T-cell memory formation after mild COVID-19 (dated by TCRdb to about 2021). Library prep was done by 5' RACE. Sequencer: Illumina NovaSeq 6000. TCRdb trimmed the raw reads at Q25, called clones with MiXCR and kept productive beta chains. CDR3 protein duplicates are merged, each entry listing the most common genes and DNA. The sample records about 270,000 distinct CDR3 sequences, 15% to 20% of which are singletons. 22% of the sample comes from the top ten. Sequenced material: PBMCs or a T cell subset sorted from them (not recorded which). The receptors derive from a man in his late teens or twenties who had mild COVID-19 (a few samples of this study predate the infection). The sample titles of this study are shuffled in the database, so cell type and time point are left out; the donor was told from shared clones.

The genes are TRBV7-2 and TRBJ1-2; TRBD1 aligns across 7 bases. Germline V lookup: CDR1 SGHTA, CDR2 FQGNSA. CDR3 length: 14 amino acids. The V and J ends lost 4 bases and 7 bases, in that order; junction bases with no gene match: 9. This CDR3 reads CASSYRDSVIGYTF. The CDR3 bases are TGTGCCAGCAGCTACCGGGACAGTGTGATTGGCTACACCTTC.

The chain combines TRBV25-1 with TRBJ1-5; 10 positions agree with TRBD1. The CDR3 contains 16 residues. Germline CDR1 MGHDK, CDR2 SYGVNS. V lost 3 bases to trimming and J lost 6 bases; unmatched junction nucleotides: 8. CDR3 residues: CASSEGGQGISQPQHF. Here the CDR3 DNA reads TGTGCCAGCAGTGAGGGGGGACAGGGGATTAGTCAGCCCCAGCATTTT. The variable domain in full, with the rest retrieved from reference TRBV25-1 and TRBJ1-5, is EADIYQTPRYLVIGTGKKITLECSQTMGHDKMYWYQQDPGMELHLIHYSYGVNSTEKGDLSSESTVSRIRTEHFPLTLESARPSHTSQYLCASSEGGQGISQPQHFGDGTRLSIL.

The chain employs TRBV20-1 and TRBJ1-6; D gene unclear. Germline V CDR1 and CDR2: DFQATT, SNEGSKA (reference sequence). The CDR3 is 17 residues long. V gave up 1 base and J gave up 6 bases, with 19 bases separating them. The CDR3 protein is CSARVEPLGNANSPLHF. DNA of the CDR3: TGCAGTGCTAGAGTGGAGCCTTTGGGGAACGCTAATTCACCCCTCCACTTT.

V is TRBV7-2 and J is TRBJ2-1; 12 bases map to TRBD2. Germline lookup yields CDR1 SGHTA and CDR2 FQGNSA. The V and J ends lost 4 bases and 8 bases, in that order; junction bases with no gene match: 3. The CDR3 spans 14 residues. The CDR3 DNA follows: TGTGCCAGCAGCTGGACTAGCGGGGACTATGAGCAGTTCTTC. This gives the protein CASSWTSGDYEQFF.

In this sample, this clonotype turned up once. The genes are TRBV6-2 or TRBV6-3 and TRBJ2-7, with 9 bases matching TRBD2. The V gene end was trimmed by 2 bases and the J gene end by 3 bases; junction bases not matched to a gene: 2. Germline V lookup: CDR1 MNHEY, CDR2 SVGEGT. This CDR3 is 14 amino acids long. The CDR3 here is CASSYGGGVYEQYF. The CDR3 nucleotides read TGTGCCAGCAGTTACGGCGGGGGGGTCTACGAGCAGTACTTC.

The chain links TRBV7-9 to TRBJ1-1, with a weak D call TRBD1 (6 bases). V shed 5 bases and J shed 0 bases, with 19 bases lying between them. Germline V lookup: CDR1 SEHNR, CDR2 FQNEAQ (reference sequence). CDR3 length: 17 amino acids. The CDR3 bases are TGTGCCAGCAGCGCCCGTATTAGACAGGACATGAACACTGAAGCTTTCTTT. It translates to CASSARIRQDMNTEAFF.

In its sample, this clonotype was seen many times. The chain carries TRBV7-9 and TRBJ1-1; 9 bases are shared with TRBD1. The CDR3 contains 12 residues. V lost 3 bases, J lost 8 bases, and 1 base stayed unmatched. From germline, CDR1 is SEHNR and CDR2 FQNEAQ (reference sequence). CDR3 bases: TGTGCCAGCAGCTTGGGACAGGGAGAAGCTTTCTTT. Protein product: CASSLGQGEAFF.

This clonotype has a handful of counts. The chain is built from TRBV20-1 and TRBJ2-7, with 11 bases fitting TRBD2. The trim removed 1 base at V and 5 bases at J, leaving 4 bases unmatched. CDR1 and CDR2 from the germline V gene are DFQATT and SNEGSKA (reference sequence). The CDR3 spans 14 residues. CDR3 sequence (DNA): TGCAGTGCTAGAGGCGGGACTAGCGGACACGAGCAGTACTTC. Amino acid sequence: CSARGGTSGHEQYF.

The chain links TRBV7-9 to TRBJ2-7, with D perhaps TRBD2 (5 bases). The CDR3 has 14 amino acids. The germline V gene encodes CDR1 SEHNR and CDR2 FQNEAQ (reference sequence). V dropped 4 bases and J dropped 1 base, with 11 bases sitting between them. The CDR3, as DNA: TGTGCCAGCAGCTCCCCCGGCGGGTCCTACGAGCAGTACTTC. Translation: CASSSPGGSYEQYF.

The chain uses TRBV4-3 and TRBJ1-6; D is ambiguous. Trimming removed 4 bases at V and 10 bases at J, with 20 bases between. Germline assignment: CDR1 LGHNA and CDR2 YSLEER. The CDR3 has 16 amino acids. CDR3 sequence: CASSPSGRARGSPLHF. DNA for the CDR3: TGCGCCAGCAGCCCAAGTGGTAGAGCCCGCGGATCACCCCTCCACTTT.

The chain employs TRBV5-1 and TRBJ1-1; TRBD1 matches at 8 bases. This CDR3 has 12 residues. Germline assignment: CDR1 SGHRS and CDR2 YFSETQ. V was pared by 4 bases and J by 8 bases, with 4 bases of the junction left unmatched. CDR3 nucleotide sequence: TGCGCCAGCAGCGGACAGGGCGAAGAAGCTTTCTTT. This translates into CASSGQGEEAFF. Drawing the rest from reference TRBV5-1 and TRBJ1-1, the complete variable domain is KAGVTQTPRYLIKTRGQQVTLSCSPISGHRSVSWYQQTPGQGLQFLFEYFSETQRNKGNFPGRFSGRQFSNSRSEMNVSTLELGDSALYLCASSGQGEEAFFGQGTRLTVV.

There are many counts of this clonotype. This chain connects TRBV7-2 to TRBJ2-3, with a weak D call TRBD1 (7 bases). The CDR3 extends over 14 amino acids. With 5 bases removed from V and 4 bases from J, the gap between germline ends came to 13 bases. Germline lookup yields CDR1 SGHTA and CDR2 FQGNSA. CDR3 loop: CASSPRGAADTQYF. The CDR3 DNA sequence: TGTGCCAGCAGCCCCAGGGGGGCCGCAGATACGCAGTATTTT.

This chain connects TRBV4-3 to TRBJ1-1; D is ambiguous. CDR3 length: 14 amino acids. Trimming pared 4 bases from V and 6 bases from J, leaving 15 bases between. Germline values: CDR1 LGHNA, CDR2 YSLEER. Here the CDR3 reads CASSPDRFRAEAFF. The CDR3 DNA reads TGCGCCAGCAGCCCTGACCGATTTCGCGCTGAAGCTTTCTTT.

The sample holds a few counts of this clonotype. This chain joins TRBV20-1 and TRBJ2-1, with TRBD2 matching 13 bases. V was pared by 5 bases and J by 6 bases, with 4 bases of the junction left unmatched. Looked up from germline, CDR1 is DFQATT and CDR2 is SNEGSKA (reference sequence). The CDR3 has 14 amino acids. The CDR3 region has the DNA TGCAGTGCTGGACTAGCGGGGGCGACCAATGAGCAGTTCTTC. This codes for CSAGLAGATNEQFF.

Ten or more counts support this clonotype. The gene calls are TRBV28 and TRBJ2-2; TRBD1 might be the D (5 bases). The CDR3 loop spans 16 amino acids. Germline CDR1 and CDR2: MDHEN and SYDVKM. V lost 7 bases and J lost 0, with 15 bases in between. The CDR3 DNA reads TGTGCCAGCACAGGGCCGCCGTACGCGAACACCGGGGAGCTGTTTTTT. This sequence encodes CASTGPPYANTGELFF.